Reported below is one TCR beta chain. Its antigen is currently unknown. These data are taken from a study of vaccination effects on CD4 cells after COVID-19. Study-wide points: Convalescent patients numbered few in the study; early post-infection timepoints were missing entirely. There was only 1 of 255 vaccine-induced clones in healthy vaccinees that cross-reacted with common cold coronaviruses.

Sequencing was performed with immunoSEQ multiplex PCR; in TCRdb, only in-frame clones are kept and a portion is missing. The sample records around 65,000 clones, around three quarters being singletons. Trimming took 0 bases from V and 0 from J, leaving 12 bases between them. CDR3 size: 17 residues. The V gene's germline CDR1 is SGHNT and CDR2 YYREEE (reference sequence). Before sequencing, viral peptide pools were used by the ViraFEST assay to expand antigen-specific CD4+ T cells. Having been cultured for 9 to 11 days, the cells underwent CD4+ T cell isolation. Participants each got two BNT162b2 or mRNA-1273 vaccine doses.

This chain links TRBV5-4 with TRBJ1-4, with no clear D. The receptor comes from a human donor who received a COVID-19 vaccine. The sequences come from CD4+ T cells from PBMCs cultured with HCoV-229E spike peptides, collected after COVID-19 vaccination. The CDR3 DNA is TGTGCCAGCAGCTTGGCGTCAACCCGATCAACTAATGAAAAACTGTTTTTT. This codes for CASSLASTRSTNEKLFF.